The 5 T cell receptor beta chains reported below all come from one sample, sequenced in a study of T cells in narcolepsy. Repertoires were generated with immunoSEQ multiplex PCR, while TCRdb's copy carries only in-frame clones and drops some. The sample shows roughly 13,000 clones, approximately 91% of them seen only once. The sample consisted of CD45RA- memory CD4+ T cells from PBMCs. Source of these receptors: a human donor with narcolepsy.

The J gene is TRBJ2-7, the V gene TRBV6-6; a weak D match, TRBD2 (5 bases). The germline V and J ends were trimmed by 6 bases and 0 bases, with 12 bases remaining between them. The V gene's germline CDR1 is MNHNY and CDR2 SVGAGI (reference sequence). This CDR3 has 14 residues. For the CDR3, the DNA is TGTGCCAGCAGACTCGGACTGAACTCCTACGAGCAGTACTTC. Translating gives CASRLGLNSYEQYF.

The gene calls are TRBV6-5 and TRBJ1-1; no definite D call. Trimming left V 5 bases short and J 1 base short, with 5 bases between. The germline gives CDR1 MNHEY, CDR2 SVGAGI. The CDR3 runs to 12 residues. The DNA for the CDR3 is TGTGCCAGCAGTCGACAGAACACTGAAGCTTTCTTT. It yields the protein CASSRQNTEAFF.

In its sample, this clone was seen a few times. The CDR3 DNA follows: TGTGCCAGCAGCAAAAGTAAGCGCCGGGACAGACCAAAGGCCAACTATGGCTACACCTTC. It yields the protein CASSKSKRRDRPKANYGYTF. The chain couples TRBV21-1 to TRBJ1-2; no check of the table's D call, TRBD1, against the DNA was made. TRBV21-1 is deemed a pseudogene. This CDR3 has 20 amino acids.

The chain carries TRBV19 and TRBJ1-4, with TRBD1 matching over 8 bases. Trimming at V came to 7 bases and at J to 4 bases, leaving 5 bases not matched to a gene. The CDR3 covers 14 residues. Looked up from germline, CDR1 is LNHDA and CDR2 is SQIVND (reference sequence). CDR3 nucleotide sequence: TGTGCCAGTAACAGGGGGGCGGGTAATGAAAAACTGTTTTTT. It yields the protein CASNRGAGNEKLFF.

The CDR3: CASSQAAPQGSGVRNEQFF. The DNA for the CDR3 is TGTGCCAGCAGCCAAGCGGCCCCCCAGGGTTCGGGAGTCCGCAATGAGCAGTTCTTC. The V gene is TRBV4-2, the J gene TRBJ2-1; tentatively, D is TRBD2 (6 bases). The CDR3 extends over 19 amino acids. Germline CDR1 LGHNA, CDR2 YNFKEQ. Trimming stripped 1 base from V and 6 bases from J, with 25 bases between.